This TCR beta chain was recorded in a study of blood T cells in healthy people across ages. Sample-barcoded 5' priming and a J-beta primer mix drove a second PCR of 7 to 11 cycles. TCRdb re-called the 5' RACE reads with MiXCR, one entry per CDR3 protein. The sample has 1.2 million to 1.5 million distinct CDR3 sequences, roughly 59% seen once. What was sequenced was blood. The receptor's source is a man younger than 35 in good health.

The CDR3 nucleotides read TGCGCCAGCAGCCATTCCGGGACACGGGTTATGGGGAACACCGGGGAGCTGTTTTTT. This sequence encodes CASSHSGTRVMGNTGELFF. The chain carries TRBV4-3 and TRBJ2-2, with a weak D call TRBD1 (6 bases). CDR1 and CDR2 from the germline V gene are LGHNA and YSLEER. V was cut by 3 bases and J by 1 base, with 21 bases left in between. This CDR3 comprises 19 residues.